The 6 T cell receptor beta chains given below trace back to one sample, sequenced in a study of T-cell memory formation after mild COVID-19. TCRdb re-called the 5' RACE reads with MiXCR, one entry per CDR3 protein. Of 120,000 to 150,000 distinct CDR3 sequences listed, about 6% were seen once; the top ten hold 2% to 2.5%. Sequenced: PBMCs or a T cell subset sorted from them (not recorded which). These receptors came from an adult woman who had mild COVID-19 (a few samples of this study predate the infection). Cell type and time point are not known.

The rearrangement uses TRBV4-1 and TRBJ2-2; D might be TRBD1 (5 bases). The CDR3 spans 15 residues. The ends were cut back, 6 bases at V and 0 bases at J, with 11 bases in the middle. CDR1 and CDR2 (germline): MGHRA, YSYEKL. The CDR3 DNA reads as TGCGCCAGCAGAAAACAGGAGTCGAACACCGGGGAGCTGTTTTTT. Translated: CASRKQESNTGELFF.

This clonotype was recorded many times. The V and J genes are TRBV20-1 and TRBJ2-1, with 13 bases fitting TRBD2. CDR1 is DFQATT and CDR2 is SNEGSKA in the germline V gene (reference sequence). The V segment lost 5 bases and the J segment 12 bases; nucleotides outside the gene matches: 10. The CDR3 length is 14 residues. CDR3 in amino acids: CSASGTSGTASQFF. In DNA, the CDR3 is TGCAGTGCTTCCGGGACTAGCGGGACCGCTTCGCAGTTCTTC.

This clonotype showed up many times. The chain is built from TRBV27 and TRBJ1-2; D is possibly TRBD1 (6 bases). V lost 3 bases to trimming and J lost 3 bases, with 14 bases between them. Germline CDR1 reads MNHEY; CDR2 reads SMNVEV (reference sequence). The CDR3 totals 15 residues. This chain's CDR3 is CASSLNRDTYYGYTF. The CDR3 bases are TGTGCCAGCAGTTTGAACCGGGACACCTACTATGGCTACACCTTC.

The sample holds many counts of this clonotype. The chain combines TRBV21-1 with TRBJ2-1; the D call TRBD1 from the table was never checked on the DNA. TRBV21-1 is classified as a pseudogene. CDR3 length equals 15 residues. In nucleotides, the CDR3 is TGTGCCAGCAGCCTTGGACAGGGGGTATACAATGAGCAGTTCTTC. Translation: CASSLGQGVYNEQFF.

There are many counts of this clonotype. The CDR3 sequence is CASSLQTETQYF. Written as DNA, the CDR3 is TGTGCCAGCAGCTTACAAACAGAGACCCAGTACTTC. The rearrangement joins TRBV5-6 to TRBJ2-5; unclear D gene. Deletions cut 2 bases from V and 4 bases from J, with 6 bases between. The CDR3 contains 12 residues. Germline assignment: CDR1 SGHDT and CDR2 YYEEEE.

The chain has TRBV12-3 or TRBV12-4 and TRBJ2-5; tentative D call: TRBD2 (5 bases). The CDR3 loop spans 14 amino acids. V was clipped by 3 bases and J by 5 bases, with 13 bases between them. In nucleotides, the CDR3 is TGTGCCAGCAGTTTTCGAGGGTCGGGGGAGACCCAGTACTTC. Its protein is CASSFRGSGETQYF.